This TCR beta chain was found in a study of blood T cell repertoires in COVID-19. The wider study: Some COVID-19 samples were acute and others convalescent; all came from the United States, Italy and Spain.

As processed by the authors: Quantification of nucleated cells was approximated via reference gene primer amplification. TCRdb's table, derived via immunoSEQ multiplex PCR, lists solely in-frame clones and lacks some. V, J and clone size derive from that table, while D and trimming were established from the DNA sequence. The table includes about 210,000 clones, 84% detected once. CDR3 length equals 17 residues. This chain uses TRBV12-1 with TRBJ2-3; the table's D call, TRBD2, was not checked against the DNA. TRBV12-1 counts as a pseudogene. The sample taken for sequencing was peripheral blood. This sequence was found in a man in his forties or fifties with active or convalescent COVID-19. Here the CDR3 reads CASSSPVAGLGYDTQYF. The CDR3 DNA is TGTGCCAGCAGCTCTCCGGTAGCGGGCCTCGGCTATGATACGCAGTATTTT.